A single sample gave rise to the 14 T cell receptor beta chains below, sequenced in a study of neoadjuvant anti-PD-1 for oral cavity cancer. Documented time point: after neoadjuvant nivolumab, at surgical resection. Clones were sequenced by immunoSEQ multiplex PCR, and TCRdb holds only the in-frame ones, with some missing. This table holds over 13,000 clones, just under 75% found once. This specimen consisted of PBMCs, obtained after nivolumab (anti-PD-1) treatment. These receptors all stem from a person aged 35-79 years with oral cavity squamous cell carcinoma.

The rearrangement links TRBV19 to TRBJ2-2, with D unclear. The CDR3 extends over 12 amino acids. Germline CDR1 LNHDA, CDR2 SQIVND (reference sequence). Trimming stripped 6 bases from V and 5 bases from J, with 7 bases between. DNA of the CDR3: TGTGCCAGTAGCACACAGACCGGGGAGCTGTTTTTT. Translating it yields CASSTQTGELFF.

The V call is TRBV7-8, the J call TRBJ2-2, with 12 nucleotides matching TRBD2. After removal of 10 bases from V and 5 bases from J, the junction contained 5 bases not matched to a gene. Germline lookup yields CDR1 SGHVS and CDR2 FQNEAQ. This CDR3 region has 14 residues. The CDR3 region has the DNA TGTGCCATTTCTAGCGGGAGGGGTACCGGGGAGCTGTTTTTT. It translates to CAISSGRGTGELFF. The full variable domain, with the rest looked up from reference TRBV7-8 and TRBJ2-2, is GAGVSQSPRYKVAKRGQDVALRCDPISGHVSLFWYQQALGQGPEFLTYFQNEAQLDKSGLPSDRFFAERPEGSVSTLKIQRTQQEDSAVYLCAISSGRGTGELFFGEGSRLTVL.

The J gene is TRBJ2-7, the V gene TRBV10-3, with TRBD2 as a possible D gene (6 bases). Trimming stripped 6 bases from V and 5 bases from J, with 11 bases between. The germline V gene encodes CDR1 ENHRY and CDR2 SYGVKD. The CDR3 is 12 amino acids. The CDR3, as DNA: TGTGCCATCAGCGGACTAACCCACGAGCAGTACTTC. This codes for CAISGLTHEQYF.

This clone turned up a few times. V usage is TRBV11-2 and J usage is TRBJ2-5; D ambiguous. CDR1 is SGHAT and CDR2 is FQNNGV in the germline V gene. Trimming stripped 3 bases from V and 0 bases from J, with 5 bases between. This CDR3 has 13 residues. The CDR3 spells CASSFGNQETQYF. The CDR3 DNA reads TGTGCCAGCAGCTTTGGGAACCAAGAGACCCAGTACTTC. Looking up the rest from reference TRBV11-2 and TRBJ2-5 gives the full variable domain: EAGVAQSPRYKIIEKRQSVAFWCNPISGHATLYWYQQILGQGPKLLIQFQNNGVVDDSQLPKDRFSAERLKGVDSTLKIQPAKLEDSAVYLCASSFGNQETQYFGPGTRLLVL.

CDR3 sequence (DNA): TGTGCCAGCAGCTTGCGACGAGTACTAGCGGGAGGGCCCAGGCAAGAGACCCAGTACTTC. Its protein product is CASSLRRVLAGGPRQETQYF. The rearrangement uses TRBV5-4 and TRBJ2-5; 13 bases match TRBD2. V lost 1 base to trimming and J lost 2 bases; unmatched junction nucleotides: 14. The germline V gene encodes CDR1 SGHNT and CDR2 YYREEE (reference sequence). This CDR3 contains 20 residues.

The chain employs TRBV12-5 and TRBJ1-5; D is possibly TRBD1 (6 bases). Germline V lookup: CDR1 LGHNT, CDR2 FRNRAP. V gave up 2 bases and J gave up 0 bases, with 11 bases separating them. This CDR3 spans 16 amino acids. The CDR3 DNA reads TGTGCTAGTGGTTTGTTCCAGGGGAATAGCAATCAGCCCCAGCATTTT. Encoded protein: CASGLFQGNSNQPQHF. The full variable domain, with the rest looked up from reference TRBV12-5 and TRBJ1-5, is DARVTQTPRHKVTEMGQEVTMRCQPILGHNTVFWYRQTMMQGLELLAYFRNRAPLDDSGMPKDRFSAEMPDATLATLKIQPSEPRDSAVYFCASGLFQGNSNQPQHFGDGTRLSIL.

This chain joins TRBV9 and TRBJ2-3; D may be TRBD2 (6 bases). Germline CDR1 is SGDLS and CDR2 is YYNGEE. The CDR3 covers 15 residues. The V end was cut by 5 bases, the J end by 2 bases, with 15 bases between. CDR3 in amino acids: CASSPGRTNTDTQYF. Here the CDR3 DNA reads TGTGCCAGCAGTCCGGGAAGGACTAACACAGATACGCAGTATTTT.

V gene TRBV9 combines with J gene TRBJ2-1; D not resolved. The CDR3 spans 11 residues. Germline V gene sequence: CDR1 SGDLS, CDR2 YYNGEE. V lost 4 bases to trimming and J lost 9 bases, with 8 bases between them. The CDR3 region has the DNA TGTGCCAGCAGCCTCCTCAGTGAGCAGTTCTTC. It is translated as CASSLLSEQFF.

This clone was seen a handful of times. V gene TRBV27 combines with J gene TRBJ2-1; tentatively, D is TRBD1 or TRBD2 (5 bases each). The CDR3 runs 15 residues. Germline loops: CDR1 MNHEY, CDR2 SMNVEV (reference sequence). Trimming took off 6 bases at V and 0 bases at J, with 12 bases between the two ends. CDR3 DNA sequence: TGTGCCAGCAGCCCAGGGACCACCTCCTACAATGAGCAGTTCTTC. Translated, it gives CASSPGTTSYNEQFF.

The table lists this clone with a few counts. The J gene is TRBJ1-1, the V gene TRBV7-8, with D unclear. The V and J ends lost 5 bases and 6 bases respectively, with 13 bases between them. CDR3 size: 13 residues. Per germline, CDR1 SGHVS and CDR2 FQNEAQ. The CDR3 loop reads CASSPTGRAEAFF. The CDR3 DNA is TGTGCCAGCAGCCCAACGGGCCGAGCTGAAGCTTTCTTT.

This CDR3 is CASSTLDPGREWFNEQFF. CDR3 coding DNA: TGTGCCAGCAGCACCCTGGACCCTGGCCGGGAGTGGTTCAATGAGCAGTTCTTC. The genes are TRBV11-2 and TRBJ2-1, with a possible D match to TRBD2 (6 bases). This CDR3 contains 18 residues. V lost 5 bases and J lost 6, with 26 bases in between. CDR1 and CDR2 (germline): SGHAT, FQNNGV.

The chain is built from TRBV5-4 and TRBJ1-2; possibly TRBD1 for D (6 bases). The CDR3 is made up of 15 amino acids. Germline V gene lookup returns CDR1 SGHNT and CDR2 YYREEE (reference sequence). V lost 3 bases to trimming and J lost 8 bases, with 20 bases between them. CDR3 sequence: CASSSDSPEGKGYTF. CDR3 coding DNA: TGTGCCAGCAGCTCGGACAGCCCGGAGGGGAAGGGCTACACCTTC.

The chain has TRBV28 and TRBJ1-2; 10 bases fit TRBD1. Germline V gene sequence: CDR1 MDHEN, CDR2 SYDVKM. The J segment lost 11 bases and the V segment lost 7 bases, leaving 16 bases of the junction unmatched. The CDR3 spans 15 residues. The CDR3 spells CASTILWTGGATYTF. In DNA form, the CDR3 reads TGTGCCAGCACCATTCTATGGACAGGGGGGGCTACTTACACCTTC.

The CDR3 DNA reads as TGTGCCAGCAGCCCTTTCAAGAGCCGGGGGACGATCTACGAGCAGTACTTC. This sequence encodes CASSPFKSRGTIYEQYF. This chain uses TRBV14 with TRBJ2-7, with a weak D call TRBD2 (6 bases). Germline CDR1 is SGHDN and CDR2 is FVKESK. Trimming cost V 4 bases and J 3 bases, with 22 bases left between them. The CDR3 extends over 17 amino acids.